These 17 T cell receptor beta chains share one sample of origin, sequenced in a study of Ad26.COV2.S vaccination and SARS-CoV-2 variants (TCRdb year 2021). Receptor amplification or capture employed the immunoSEQ multiplex PCR assay. TCRdb re-hosts the immuneACCESS table, in-frame sequences only. Its copies lack some clones; in the studies checked, an unresolved V gene accounts for under half of them, and the cause for the rest is not known. The sample profile shows a few hundred thousand clones; approximately 90% of them were found once. Of the sample, 2.9% is held by the ten largest clones. The treatment or condition tag for this specimen amounts to: around 19 received Ad26.COV2.S at low or high dose, single or two shots; several received placebo; per-sample allocation not given. For vaccine and placebo recipients, the sequenced repertoires came from samples collected on day 63 after the first injection.

The sequencing here drew on peripheral blood, taken in a trial of Ad26.COV2.S vaccine versus placebo. These receptors all come from a person between 18 and 60 years old who received the Ad26.COV2.S COVID-19 vaccine or a placebo.

The V call is TRBV6-5, the J call TRBJ2-7; D perhaps matches TRBD1 (6 bases). Germline V gene sequence: CDR1 MNHEY, CDR2 SVGAGI. V was pared by 6 bases and J by 2 bases, with 11 bases between. The CDR3 has 13 residues. CDR3 protein: CASRPGAAYEQYF. The CDR3 bases are TGTGCCAGCAGACCAGGGGCAGCCTACGAGCAGTACTTC.

The rearrangement uses TRBV10-1 and TRBJ2-2, with 7 bases aligning to TRBD1. The CDR3 totals 14 residues. Per the germline V gene, CDR1 is WNHNN and CDR2 is SYGVQD (reference sequence). V shed 6 bases, J shed 3 bases, and the junction held 4 bases outside the gene matches. The CDR3 is CASRRQGHTGELFF. In DNA, the CDR3 is TGCGCCAGCAGGAGACAGGGCCACACCGGGGAGCTGTTTTTT.

This clone was seen a few times. The chain uses TRBV7-9 and TRBJ2-2, with 10 nucleotides matching TRBD2. Looked up from germline, CDR1 is SEHNR and CDR2 is FQNEAQ (reference sequence). The CDR3 runs 16 residues. The ends lost 5 bases at V and 5 bases at J; junction bases unmatched: 8. The CDR3 nucleotides read TGTGCCAGCAGCCCCTGGGGACTAGCGCCGACCGGGGAGCTGTTTTTT. Its protein is CASSPWGLAPTGELFF.

For the CDR3, the DNA is TGTGCCAGCAGCTCCCAACCGGGACACCGAAACACCATATATTTT. This translates into CASSSQPGHRNTIYF. This sequence joins TRBV6-2 or TRBV6-3 and TRBJ1-3; D is possibly TRBD1 (6 bases). Between the trimmed V and J ends, which lost 6 bases and 5 bases, there was a span of 17 bases. Germline V gene lookup returns CDR1 MNHEY and CDR2 SVGEGT. This CDR3 is 15 amino acids long.

V usage is TRBV5-6 and J usage is TRBJ1-1; no reliable D call. The CDR3 loop spans 13 amino acids. CDR1 and CDR2 (germline): SGHDT, YYEEEE. Trimming took off 0 bases at V and 2 bases at J, with 5 bases between the two ends. The CDR3 sequence is CASSLDYNTEAFF. The CDR3 DNA reads TGTGCCAGCAGCTTGGATTATAACACTGAAGCTTTCTTT.

The chain couples TRBV7-9 to TRBJ2-1, with 7 bases matching TRBD1. Per the germline V gene, CDR1 is SEHNR and CDR2 is FQNEAQ (reference sequence). The CDR3 sequence is 18 residues long. V was pared by 3 bases and J by 2 bases, with 13 bases of the junction left unmatched. The CDR3 spells CASSFRARWDSPYNEQFF. DNA for the CDR3: TGTGCCAGCAGCTTTCGGGCCCGTTGGGACAGCCCCTACAATGAGCAGTTCTTC.

This chain links TRBV7-2 with TRBJ1-1; D call uncertain. This CDR3 has 15 amino acids. Deletions cut 2 bases from V and 1 base from J, with 11 bases between. Germline V lookup: CDR1 SGHTA, CDR2 FQGNSA. CDR3 amino acids: CASSLTRIGNTEAFF. As DNA, the CDR3 is TGTGCCAGCAGCTTAACGAGGATAGGGAACACTGAAGCTTTCTTT.

The sample holds a few counts of this clone. The rearrangement links TRBV18 to TRBJ2-1; D unresolved. V lost 1 base, J lost 7 bases, and 11 bases lay in between. Germline V gene sequence: CDR1 KGHSH, CDR2 LQKENI. There are 14 residues in the CDR3. The CDR3 loop is CASSPLSSPNEQFF. The CDR3 region has the DNA TGTGCCAGCTCACCACTTTCCAGCCCTAATGAGCAGTTCTTC.

The chain has TRBV6-5 and TRBJ1-3, with D possibly matching TRBD1 (5 bases). Trimming pared 2 bases from V and 0 bases from J, leaving 11 bases between. CDR3 size: 16 residues. Looked up from germline, CDR1 is MNHEY and CDR2 is SVGAGI. CDR3 bases: TGTGCCAGCAGTTACCGGAGGGGAAGCTCTGGAAACACCATATATTTT. Its translation: CASSYRRGSSGNTIYF.

This clone was observed a handful of times. This chain uses TRBV4-3 with TRBJ2-1; D is undetermined. This CDR3 has 14 residues. V lost 1 base to trimming and J lost 6 bases, with 10 bases between them. Germline loops: CDR1 LGHNA, CDR2 YSLEER. The CDR3 loop is CASSQGLGPNEQFF. DNA of the CDR3: TGCGCCAGCAGCCAAGGACTGGGCCCCAATGAGCAGTTCTTC.

The CDR3 is CASSADRDQPQHF. CDR3 DNA: TGTGCCAGCTCCGCTGACAGGGATCAGCCCCAGCATTTT. This chain connects TRBV18 to TRBJ1-5; TRBD1 matches 7 bases. CDR1 KGHSH and CDR2 LQKENI come from the germline V gene. CDR3 length equals 13 residues. The V segment lost 6 bases and the J segment 5 bases; nucleotides outside the gene matches: 4.

V gene TRBV27 combines with J gene TRBJ1-1, with TRBD1 as a possible D gene (5 bases). Trimming took off 4 bases at V and 1 base at J, with 7 bases between the two ends. CDR1 MNHEY and CDR2 SMNVEV come from the germline V gene (reference sequence). The CDR3 loop spans 13 amino acids. The CDR3 loop is CASSWTQNTEAFF. The CDR3 nucleotides read TGTGCCAGCAGTTGGACACAGAACACTGAAGCTTTCTTT.

This clone was recorded only once. The chain combines TRBV7-5 with TRBJ1-2. TRBV7-5 is noted as a pseudogene. The CDR3 length is 16 residues. CDR3 residues: CARSLAPIEGYYGYTF. DNA for the CDR3: TGTGCCAGAAGCTTAGCCCCTATAGAGGGGTACTATGGCTACACCTTC.

V is TRBV2 and J is TRBJ2-1; D might be TRBD1 (5 bases). This CDR3 contains 14 residues. Trimming stripped 7 bases from V and 5 bases from J, with 15 bases between. Germline loops: CDR1 SNHLY, CDR2 FYNNEI. The CDR3 DNA sequence: TGTGCCAGCAATGGCAGGGTGGGTAACAATGAGCAGTTCTTC. This sequence encodes CASNGRVGNNEQFF. The variable domain in full, with the rest retrieved from reference TRBV2 and TRBJ2-1, is EPEVTQTPSHQVTQMGQEVILRCVPISNHLYFYWYRQILGQKVEFLVSFYNNEISEKSEIFDDQFSVERPDGSNFTLKIRSTKLEDSAMYFCASNGRVGNNEQFFGPGTRLTVL.

The chain links TRBV7-6 to TRBJ2-5, with TRBD1 matching 10 bases. CDR3 length: 15 amino acids. J was trimmed by 2 bases and V by 6 bases; bases with no gene match: 6. Germline V gene lookup returns CDR1 SGHVS and CDR2 FNYEAQ. The CDR3 spells CASRPGTGAQETQYF. The CDR3 DNA is TGTGCCAGCAGACCTGGGACAGGGGCGCAAGAGACCCAGTACTTC.

The V gene is TRBV7-8, the J gene TRBJ2-3, with D perhaps matching TRBD1 (5 bases). The CDR3 is 14 residues long. Trimming pared 4 bases from V and 3 bases from J, leaving 11 bases between. CDR1 is SGHVS, CDR2 FQNEAQ, per germline. This chain's CDR3 is CASSSLGETDTQYF. The CDR3 DNA is TGTGCCAGCAGCTCGCTAGGGGAAACAGATACGCAGTATTTT. Together with reference TRBV7-8 and TRBJ2-3, the CDR3 gives the full variable domain: GAGVSQSPRYKVAKRGQDVALRCDPISGHVSLFWYQQALGQGPEFLTYFQNEAQLDKSGLPSDRFFAERPEGSVSTLKIQRTQQEDSAVYLCASSSLGETDTQYFGPGTRLTVL.

About this clone: The junction and the germline gene differ at one end; a read error may be behind it. The chain employs TRBV7-7 and TRBJ2-1, with 8 bases aligning to TRBD2. There are 16 residues in the CDR3. From germline, CDR1 is SSHAT and CDR2 FNYEAQ (reference sequence). CDR3 sequence (DNA): TGTGCTAGCAGCTTAGGGTTAGCGGGAAGTAAGAATGAGCAGTTCTTC. Its translation is CASSLGLAGSKNEQFF.